This TCR beta chain originates from a study of cytomegalovirus exposure and HLA in healthy donors. For the study at large: A preliminary data release comprised tens of millions of unique TCRs obtained from HLA-typed donors. Study-level points and caveats: CMV serostatus was the only immune exposure information that was available. Association of a missense DCLRE1C variant with TCR beta V- and J-gene trimming was reported in a later analysis.

As regards this clone: Antigen: not known.

CDR3 size: 14 residues. The V end was cut by 7 bases, the J end by 1 base, with 11 bases between. CDR1 and CDR2 (germline): MDHEN, SYDVKM. With 60 Vbeta and 13 Jbeta primers, the PCR was carried out. Sequenced by immunoSEQ multiplex PCR; TCRdb stores in-frame clones only, minus some. The table includes around 80,000 clones, 78% detected once. The sequence was collected from a man aged 40-50 years in good health and CMV-seronegative. The chain employs TRBV28 and TRBJ2-1; the D gene is possibly TRBD1 (5 bases). Sequencing was performed on PBMCs. Here the CDR3 reads CASTGAGSYNEQFF. CDR3 nucleotide sequence: TGTGCCAGCACAGGCGCAGGGTCCTACAATGAGCAGTTCTTC.